This T cell receptor (beta chain) was retrieved from a study of blood T cell repertoires in COVID-19. At the level of the study: Sites in the United States, Italy and Spain provided acute and convalescent COVID-19 samples.

In the study's own analysis: Estimates of nucleated cell counts were drawn from the amplification of reference gene primers. The protocol was immunoSEQ multiplex PCR, while the TCRdb copy is restricted to in-frame clones and leaves out a portion. The D gene and trimming were derived from the DNA, and the V and J assignments and clone size from that table. The repertoire holds under 130,000 clones, roughly 90% seen once, with roughly 3.6% in the top ten. The V gene end was trimmed by 6 bases and the J gene end by 7 bases; junction bases not matched to a gene: 6. The CDR3 extends over 15 amino acids. Germline V gene sequence: CDR1 LNHDA, CDR2 SQIVND (reference sequence).

The genes are TRBV19 and TRBJ2-1; 13 nucleotides line up with TRBD2. The sequence was collected from a woman aged 60-70 years with acute or convalescent COVID-19. Input material: peripheral blood. CDR3 bases: TGTGCCAGTAGGCCGACTAGCGGGAGGATGAATGAGCAGTTCTTC. This sequence encodes CASRPTSGRMNEQFF. Together with reference TRBV19 and TRBJ2-1, the CDR3 gives the full variable domain: DGGITQSPKYLFRKEGQNVTLSCEQNLNHDAMYWYRQDPGQGLRLIYYSQIVNDFQKGDIAEGYSVSREKKESFPLTVTSAQKNPTAFYLCASRPTSGRMNEQFFGPGTRLTVL.